Each of the 25 T cell receptor beta chains below was sequenced from the same sample in a study of blood T cell repertoires in COVID-19. Clones were read by immunoSEQ multiplex PCR, and TCRdb kept only the in-frame ones, dropping some. The data hold 45,000 or so clones, with around 87% observed a single time. Sequenced sample: peripheral blood. These receptors were collected from a man aged 40-49 years with active COVID-19.

V and J are TRBV27 and TRBJ2-7; D perhaps matches TRBD1 (6 bases). The V and J ends lost 3 bases and 4 bases respectively, with 10 bases between them. CDR1 is MNHEY, CDR2 SMNVEV, per germline (reference sequence). This CDR3 has 13 amino acids. CDR3 nucleotide sequence: TGTGCCAGCAGTTTCCTTGGACAGTACGAGCAGTACTTC. Its protein product is CASSFLGQYEQYF.

The chain combines TRBV5-1 with TRBJ1-1, with a tentative D call TRBD1 (5 bases). The CDR3 has 13 amino acids. Trimming removed 5 bases at V and 1 base at J, with 9 bases between. CDR1 is SGHRS, CDR2 YFSETQ, per germline. The CDR3 nucleotides read TGCGCCAGCAGTGAAAGGGGGAACACTGAAGCTTTCTTT. Translating gives CASSERGNTEAFF.

The chain is built from TRBV28 and TRBJ2-1, with TRBD1 identical over 7 bases. From germline, CDR1 is MDHEN and CDR2 SYDVKM. The CDR3 runs to 13 residues. V trimming: 8 bases; J trimming: 8 bases; junction bases outside the gene matches: 9. The CDR3 sequence: CASAEGGDDEQFF. The CDR3 nucleotides are TGTGCCAGCGCGGAAGGGGGCGACGATGAGCAGTTCTTC.

This clone was seen a single time. The genes are TRBV18 and TRBJ1-2, with a weak D call TRBD1 (5 bases). This CDR3 is 15 amino acids long. V was pared by 1 base and J by 0 bases, with 9 bases between. The germline V gene encodes CDR1 KGHSH and CDR2 LQKENI. CDR3 sequence: CASSPRDSTNYGYTF. The DNA for the CDR3 is TGTGCCAGCTCACCACGTGACAGTACTAACTATGGCTACACCTTC.

This clone showed up just a few times. The chain couples TRBV6-5 to TRBJ2-2; D might be TRBD2 (5 bases). The V end was cut by 2 bases, the J end by 11 bases, with 18 bases between. This CDR3 contains 15 residues. In germline, CDR1 is MNHEY, CDR2 SVGAGI. CDR3 sequence reads: CASSYQLVHAAELFF. Written as DNA, the CDR3 is TGTGCCAGCAGTTACCAACTAGTACATGCCGCCGAGCTGTTTTTT.

V and J are TRBV7-8 and TRBJ2-7; 7 bases map to TRBD2. The CDR3 covers 12 residues. Germline-derived CDR1 and CDR2 are SGHVS and FQNEAQ. After removal of 11 bases from V and 5 bases from J, the junction contained 9 bases not matched to a gene. This chain's CDR3 is CAVGGSGDEQYF. For the CDR3, the DNA is TGTGCCGTGGGCGGGAGTGGGGACGAGCAGTACTTC.

CDR3: CASSQDPPASGFIKNEQFF. CDR3 DNA: TGCGCCAGCAGCCAAGATCCCCCGGCCAGCGGGTTTATCAAGAATGAGCAGTTCTTC. The gene calls are TRBV4-1 and TRBJ2-1; perhaps TRBD2 as D (6 bases). CDR1 is MGHRA and CDR2 is YSYEKL in the germline V gene. The V gene lost 0 bases and the J gene lost 7 bases, with 25 bases spanning the gap. The CDR3 sequence is 19 residues long.

The table lists this clone with a count of one. The V call is TRBV28, the J call TRBJ2-4; the D gene is possibly TRBD2 (5 bases). Germline loops: CDR1 MDHEN, CDR2 SYDVKM. The V end was cut by 9 bases, the J end by 8 bases, with 17 bases between. The CDR3 contains 13 residues. CDR3 DNA sequence: TGTGCCAGTGCCGTGGAGGCAGGATACATTCAGTACTTC. It yields the protein CASAVEAGYIQYF.

The J gene is TRBJ2-1, the V gene TRBV5-1; 8 nucleotides agree with TRBD1. V was pared by 3 bases and J by 0 bases, with 8 bases of the junction left unmatched. CDR1 is SGHRS and CDR2 is YFSETQ in the germline V gene. This CDR3 is built from 17 residues. This CDR3 reads CASSSGTGFSSYNEQFF. The CDR3 nucleotides are TGCGCCAGCAGCTCCGGGACAGGCTTTAGCTCCTACAATGAGCAGTTCTTC.

This chain uses TRBV5-4 with TRBJ1-1, with D perhaps matching TRBD1 (5 bases). Germline V gene sequence: CDR1 SGHNT, CDR2 YYREEE (reference sequence). V was shortened by 2 bases and J by 3 bases, with 11 bases between the two germline ends. The length of the CDR3 is 14 residues. The CDR3 spells CASSFNGGDTEAFF. CDR3 in DNA: TGTGCCAGCAGCTTTAACGGGGGGGACACTGAAGCTTTCTTT.

J is TRBJ2-7 and V is TRBV19, with a weak D call TRBD2 (5 bases). Germline CDR1 LNHDA, CDR2 SQIVND (reference sequence). The CDR3 is made up of 14 amino acids. Trimming pared 2 bases from V and 5 bases from J, leaving 13 bases between. CDR3 bases: TGTGCCAGTAGTATATCGGGGAACCCTAACGAGCAGTACTTC. This codes for CASSISGNPNEQYF.

The J gene is TRBJ2-3, the V gene TRBV5-1, with D unclear. Trimming removed 0 bases at V and 0 bases at J, with 8 bases between. Germline V gene sequence: CDR1 SGHRS, CDR2 YFSETQ. The CDR3 loop spans 15 amino acids. CDR3 coding DNA: TGCGCCAGCAGCTTGGAGTCCGGGAGCACAGATACGCAGTATTTT. Encoded protein: CASSLESGSTDTQYF.

The rearrangement uses TRBV2 and TRBJ1-1; tentative D call: TRBD1 (6 bases). The germline CDR1 and CDR2 sequences are SNHLY and FYNNEI. V was cut by 2 bases and J by 8 bases, with 18 bases left in between. The CDR3 is made up of 15 amino acids. CDR3 nucleotide sequence: TGTGCCAGCAGTGAACAGTCTCCTGACAGGCCGGAAGCTTTCTTT. Its protein product is CASSEQSPDRPEAFF.

This clone showed up just once. This sequence joins TRBV5-4 and TRBJ2-3; TRBD2 aligns across 8 bases. The CDR3 covers 17 residues. The trim removed 3 bases at V and 0 bases at J, leaving 9 bases unmatched. Germline assignment: CDR1 SGHNT and CDR2 YYREEE (reference sequence). The CDR3 protein is CASSWETSDLSTDTQYF. The DNA for the CDR3 is TGTGCCAGCAGCTGGGAGACTAGCGACCTTAGCACAGATACGCAGTATTTT.

This clone is deemed medium-sized. V usage is TRBV10-1 and J usage is TRBJ1-1; D may be TRBD1 (5 bases). CDR3 size: 15 residues. Looked up from germline, CDR1 is WNHNN and CDR2 is SYGVQD (reference sequence). V was shortened by 0 bases and J by 1 base, with 9 bases between the two germline ends. CDR3: CASSESRDGNTEAFF. In DNA form, the CDR3 reads TGCGCCAGCAGTGAGTCGCGGGACGGGAACACTGAAGCTTTCTTT.

The chain combines TRBV28 with TRBJ2-7; D might be TRBD1 (5 bases). Between the trimmed V and J ends, which lost 2 bases and 2 bases, there was a span of 10 bases. This CDR3 is 14 amino acids long. Germline CDR1 is MDHEN and CDR2 is SYDVKM. The CDR3 loop reads CASSLGAGTYEQYF. The CDR3 DNA reads as TGTGCCAGCAGTTTAGGGGCAGGGACCTACGAGCAGTACTTC.

CDR3 residues: CASSYVGAYEQYF. The CDR3 DNA follows: TGTGCCAGCAGTTACGTGGGAGCCTACGAGCAGTACTTC. The chain recombines TRBV6-2 or TRBV6-3 with TRBJ2-7, with TRBD2 as a possible D gene (5 bases). Germline lookup yields CDR1 MNHEY and CDR2 SVGEGT. The length of the CDR3 is 13 residues. The V end lost 2 bases, the J end lost 2 bases, and 7 bases lay between the germline ends.

The genes are TRBV9 and TRBJ2-1; D remains ambiguous. Looked up from germline, CDR1 is SGDLS and CDR2 is YYNGEE. The CDR3 is 11 residues long. Trimming left V 0 bases short and J 8 bases short, with 3 bases between. The CDR3, as DNA: TGTGCCAGCAGCGTAGCCGATGAGCAGTTCTTC. It is translated as CASSVADEQFF.

This chain connects TRBV18 to TRBJ1-1; 12 nucleotides agree with TRBD1. This CDR3 has 18 amino acids. Trimming at V came to 1 base and at J to 1 base, leaving 7 bases not matched to a gene. CDR1 is KGHSH, CDR2 LQKENI, per germline. In DNA form, the CDR3 reads TGTGCCAGCTCACCACGGCACAGGGACAGGGGGCAGAACACTGAAGCTTTCTTT. Amino acids: CASSPRHRDRGQNTEAFF.

The chain is built from TRBV6-5 and TRBJ1-6; D is unresolved. Germline loops: CDR1 MNHEY, CDR2 SVGAGI. The CDR3 covers 13 residues. V was shortened by 6 bases and J by 9 bases, with 12 bases between the two germline ends. As DNA, the CDR3 is TGTGCCAGCAGCCGCGACATGAGTTCACCCCTCCACTTT. It yields the protein CASSRDMSSPLHF.

V is TRBV5-4 and J is TRBJ2-1; 8 bases are shared with TRBD2. Unmatched junction bases numbered 6, after V lost 3 bases and J lost 4 bases. Germline V gene sequence: CDR1 SGHNT, CDR2 YYREEE (reference sequence). The CDR3 covers 15 residues. The CDR3 DNA follows: TGTGCCAGCAGCTCTACGAGCGGGAGTTACAATGAGCAGTTCTTC. The encoded protein is CASSSTSGSYNEQFF.

V is TRBV6-1 and J is TRBJ1-5; TRBD1 might be the D (5 bases). The V gene's germline CDR1 is MNHNS and CDR2 SASEGT. This CDR3 is built from 15 residues. Trimming cost V 3 bases and J 2 bases, with 11 bases left between them. The CDR3 bases are TGTGCCAGCAGTGACCACGTCAGGGGCAATCAGCCCCAGCATTTT. Its protein product is CASSDHVRGNQPQHF.

V and J are TRBV3-1 (or the pseudogene TRBV3-2) and TRBJ2-3, with D hard to call. There are 13 residues in the CDR3. The germline CDR1 and CDR2 sequences are LGHDT and YNNKEL (reference sequence). V was trimmed by 3 bases and J by 6 bases, leaving 10 bases between them. The CDR3 region is CASSQMNSDTQYF. The DNA for the CDR3 is TGTGCCAGCAGCCAGATGAACAGCGATACGCAGTATTTT.

CDR3 sequence (DNA): TGTGCCAGCAGCCGCCGGGACAGCTACGAGCAGTACTTC. Its translation is CASSRRDSYEQYF. The chain carries TRBV7-9 and TRBJ2-7; the match to TRBD1 covers 7 bases. The CDR3 totals 13 residues. Germline values: CDR1 SEHNR, CDR2 FQNEAQ (reference sequence). V was clipped by 5 bases and J by 3 bases; unmatched bases: 4.

This rearrangement joins TRBV9 to TRBJ2-5; 7 nucleotides align to TRBD2. J gave up 3 bases and V 4 bases, and 6 bases lay outside the gene matches. The CDR3 has 14 residues. Germline loops: CDR1 SGDLS, CDR2 YYNGEE. The CDR3 loop is CASSPSGREETQYF. The CDR3 nucleotides are TGTGCCAGCAGCCCTTCGGGGAGGGAAGAGACCCAGTACTTC. The full variable domain, its missing parts supplied by reference TRBV9 and TRBJ2-5, is DSGVTQTPKHLITATGQRVTLRCSPRSGDLSVYWYQQSLDQGLQFLIQYYNGEERAKGNILERFSAQQFPDLHSELNLSSLELGDSALYFCASSPSGREETQYFGPGTRLLVL.